Following are 10 T cell receptor beta chains from one sample sequenced in a study of blood T cell repertoires in COVID-19. The protocol was immunoSEQ multiplex PCR, while the TCRdb copy is restricted to in-frame clones and leaves out a portion. Of 150,000 or so clones listed, over 75% are singletons. The sequenced material came from PBMCs or T cells enriched from blood (not recorded which). The receptors were sampled from a woman aged 35 to 49 with acute COVID-19.

The CDR3 DNA follows: TGTGCCAGCAGTCCCGATGGGAATAGCGGGAGCACAGATACGCAGTATTTT. Translating gives CASSPDGNSGSTDTQYF. The chain has TRBV9 and TRBJ2-3; TRBD2 agrees at 7 bases. Germline assignment: CDR1 SGDLS and CDR2 YYNGEE. The CDR3 is made up of 17 amino acids. V was clipped by 5 bases and J by 0 bases; unmatched bases: 12.

CDR3 amino acids: CASSLDRAWTEAFF. DNA for the CDR3: TGTGCCAGCAGCTTGGACAGGGCCTGGACTGAAGCTTTCTTT. This rearrangement joins TRBV5-8 to TRBJ1-1; the D gene is possibly TRBD1 (6 bases). The CDR3 contains 14 residues. The ends were cut back, 0 bases at V and 5 bases at J, with 11 bases in the middle. Germline V gives CDR1 SGHTS, CDR2 YDEGEE.

This clone was seen a single time. The genes are TRBV5-4 and TRBJ2-3, with D unresolved. Between the trimmed V and J ends, which lost 3 bases and 7 bases, there was a span of 9 bases. Germline V lookup: CDR1 SGHNT, CDR2 YYREEE (reference sequence). The CDR3 has 12 residues. CDR3 nucleotides: TGTGCCAGCAGCTCCGATGGCCATACGCAGTATTTT. This codes for CASSSDGHTQYF.

In DNA form, the CDR3 reads TGTGCCAGCAGCTTCGGGGTCGATTACAATGAGCAGTTCTTC. It is translated as CASSFGVDYNEQFF. The chain couples TRBV7-8 to TRBJ2-1, with D perhaps TRBD2 (5 bases). Germline V lookup: CDR1 SGHVS, CDR2 FQNEAQ. The CDR3 covers 14 residues. Deletions cut 3 bases from V and 4 bases from J, with 10 bases between.

This chain links TRBV5-1 with TRBJ1-1, with D perhaps TRBD1 (6 bases). CDR1 and CDR2 (germline): SGHRS, YFSETQ. Between the trimmed V and J ends, which lost 5 bases and 2 bases, there was a span of 10 bases. CDR3 length equals 13 residues. CDR3 residues: CASRPGVNTEAFF. CDR3 nucleotides: TGCGCCAGCAGGCCAGGGGTCAACACTGAAGCTTTCTTT.

This chain uses TRBV7-9 with TRBJ2-7; D gene ambiguous. CDR1 and CDR2 (germline): SEHNR, FQNEAQ (reference sequence). The CDR3 runs to 14 residues. Trimming cost V 2 bases and J 0 bases, with 8 bases left between them. CDR3 protein: CASSLSRSSYEQYF. The CDR3, as DNA: TGTGCCAGCAGCTTAAGCCGGAGCTCCTACGAGCAGTACTTC.

The CDR3 spells CASSLLGGRQYF. The CDR3 DNA follows: TGTGCCAGCAGCCTTCTAGGCGGGAGGCAGTACTTC. The chain has TRBV7-9 and TRBJ2-7; 7 nucleotides agree with TRBD2. CDR3 size: 12 residues. Germline V gives CDR1 SEHNR, CDR2 FQNEAQ (reference sequence). Germline trimming cut 5 bases from V and 9 bases from J; bases unmatched to any gene: 7.

The V call is TRBV5-1, the J call TRBJ2-1; a possible D gene is TRBD1 (5 bases). Trimming shortened V by 2 bases and J by 10 bases, and 19 bases separated the two germline ends. This CDR3 spans 15 amino acids. CDR1 is SGHRS, CDR2 YFSETQ, per germline. In DNA form, the CDR3 reads TGCGCCAGCAGCTTTGAACCCCAGGGCCTTCGGGAGCAGTTCTTC. As protein: CASSFEPQGLREQFF.

In this sample, this clone turned up once. The chain joins TRBV7-2 to TRBJ1-2; 9 bases are shared with TRBD1. Per the germline V gene, CDR1 is SGHTA and CDR2 is FQGNSA. After removal of 5 bases from V and 6 bases from J, the junction contained 7 bases not matched to a gene. CDR3 length: 14 amino acids. The CDR3 bases are TGTGCCAGCAGCCCCCCGGGACAGGGTAATGGCTACACCTTC. Encoded protein: CASSPPGQGNGYTF.

The chain is built from TRBV2 and TRBJ1-4, with D perhaps matching TRBD1 (6 bases). CDR3 length equals 14 residues. Trimming removed 6 bases at V and 8 bases at J, with 16 bases between. Germline CDR1 reads SNHLY; CDR2 reads FYNNEI. CDR3 coding DNA: TGTGCCAGCAGGATACAGGGAGTAGGAGAAAAACTGTTTTTT. Its translation is CASRIQGVGEKLFF.